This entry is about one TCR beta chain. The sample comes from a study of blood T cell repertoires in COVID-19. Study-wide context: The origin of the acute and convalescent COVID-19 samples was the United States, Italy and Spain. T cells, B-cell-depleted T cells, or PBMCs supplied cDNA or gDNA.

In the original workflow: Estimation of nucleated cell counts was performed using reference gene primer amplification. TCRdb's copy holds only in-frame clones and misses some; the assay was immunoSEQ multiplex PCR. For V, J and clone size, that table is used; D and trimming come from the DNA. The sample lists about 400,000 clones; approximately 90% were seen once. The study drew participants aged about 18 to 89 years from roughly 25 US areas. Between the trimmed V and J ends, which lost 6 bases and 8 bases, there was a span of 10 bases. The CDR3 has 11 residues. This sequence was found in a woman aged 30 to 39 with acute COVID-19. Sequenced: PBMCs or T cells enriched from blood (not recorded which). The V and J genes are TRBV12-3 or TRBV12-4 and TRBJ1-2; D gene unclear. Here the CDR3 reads CASSRSGGYTF. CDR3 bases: TGTGCCAGCAGCCGGAGTGGGGGCTACACCTTC.